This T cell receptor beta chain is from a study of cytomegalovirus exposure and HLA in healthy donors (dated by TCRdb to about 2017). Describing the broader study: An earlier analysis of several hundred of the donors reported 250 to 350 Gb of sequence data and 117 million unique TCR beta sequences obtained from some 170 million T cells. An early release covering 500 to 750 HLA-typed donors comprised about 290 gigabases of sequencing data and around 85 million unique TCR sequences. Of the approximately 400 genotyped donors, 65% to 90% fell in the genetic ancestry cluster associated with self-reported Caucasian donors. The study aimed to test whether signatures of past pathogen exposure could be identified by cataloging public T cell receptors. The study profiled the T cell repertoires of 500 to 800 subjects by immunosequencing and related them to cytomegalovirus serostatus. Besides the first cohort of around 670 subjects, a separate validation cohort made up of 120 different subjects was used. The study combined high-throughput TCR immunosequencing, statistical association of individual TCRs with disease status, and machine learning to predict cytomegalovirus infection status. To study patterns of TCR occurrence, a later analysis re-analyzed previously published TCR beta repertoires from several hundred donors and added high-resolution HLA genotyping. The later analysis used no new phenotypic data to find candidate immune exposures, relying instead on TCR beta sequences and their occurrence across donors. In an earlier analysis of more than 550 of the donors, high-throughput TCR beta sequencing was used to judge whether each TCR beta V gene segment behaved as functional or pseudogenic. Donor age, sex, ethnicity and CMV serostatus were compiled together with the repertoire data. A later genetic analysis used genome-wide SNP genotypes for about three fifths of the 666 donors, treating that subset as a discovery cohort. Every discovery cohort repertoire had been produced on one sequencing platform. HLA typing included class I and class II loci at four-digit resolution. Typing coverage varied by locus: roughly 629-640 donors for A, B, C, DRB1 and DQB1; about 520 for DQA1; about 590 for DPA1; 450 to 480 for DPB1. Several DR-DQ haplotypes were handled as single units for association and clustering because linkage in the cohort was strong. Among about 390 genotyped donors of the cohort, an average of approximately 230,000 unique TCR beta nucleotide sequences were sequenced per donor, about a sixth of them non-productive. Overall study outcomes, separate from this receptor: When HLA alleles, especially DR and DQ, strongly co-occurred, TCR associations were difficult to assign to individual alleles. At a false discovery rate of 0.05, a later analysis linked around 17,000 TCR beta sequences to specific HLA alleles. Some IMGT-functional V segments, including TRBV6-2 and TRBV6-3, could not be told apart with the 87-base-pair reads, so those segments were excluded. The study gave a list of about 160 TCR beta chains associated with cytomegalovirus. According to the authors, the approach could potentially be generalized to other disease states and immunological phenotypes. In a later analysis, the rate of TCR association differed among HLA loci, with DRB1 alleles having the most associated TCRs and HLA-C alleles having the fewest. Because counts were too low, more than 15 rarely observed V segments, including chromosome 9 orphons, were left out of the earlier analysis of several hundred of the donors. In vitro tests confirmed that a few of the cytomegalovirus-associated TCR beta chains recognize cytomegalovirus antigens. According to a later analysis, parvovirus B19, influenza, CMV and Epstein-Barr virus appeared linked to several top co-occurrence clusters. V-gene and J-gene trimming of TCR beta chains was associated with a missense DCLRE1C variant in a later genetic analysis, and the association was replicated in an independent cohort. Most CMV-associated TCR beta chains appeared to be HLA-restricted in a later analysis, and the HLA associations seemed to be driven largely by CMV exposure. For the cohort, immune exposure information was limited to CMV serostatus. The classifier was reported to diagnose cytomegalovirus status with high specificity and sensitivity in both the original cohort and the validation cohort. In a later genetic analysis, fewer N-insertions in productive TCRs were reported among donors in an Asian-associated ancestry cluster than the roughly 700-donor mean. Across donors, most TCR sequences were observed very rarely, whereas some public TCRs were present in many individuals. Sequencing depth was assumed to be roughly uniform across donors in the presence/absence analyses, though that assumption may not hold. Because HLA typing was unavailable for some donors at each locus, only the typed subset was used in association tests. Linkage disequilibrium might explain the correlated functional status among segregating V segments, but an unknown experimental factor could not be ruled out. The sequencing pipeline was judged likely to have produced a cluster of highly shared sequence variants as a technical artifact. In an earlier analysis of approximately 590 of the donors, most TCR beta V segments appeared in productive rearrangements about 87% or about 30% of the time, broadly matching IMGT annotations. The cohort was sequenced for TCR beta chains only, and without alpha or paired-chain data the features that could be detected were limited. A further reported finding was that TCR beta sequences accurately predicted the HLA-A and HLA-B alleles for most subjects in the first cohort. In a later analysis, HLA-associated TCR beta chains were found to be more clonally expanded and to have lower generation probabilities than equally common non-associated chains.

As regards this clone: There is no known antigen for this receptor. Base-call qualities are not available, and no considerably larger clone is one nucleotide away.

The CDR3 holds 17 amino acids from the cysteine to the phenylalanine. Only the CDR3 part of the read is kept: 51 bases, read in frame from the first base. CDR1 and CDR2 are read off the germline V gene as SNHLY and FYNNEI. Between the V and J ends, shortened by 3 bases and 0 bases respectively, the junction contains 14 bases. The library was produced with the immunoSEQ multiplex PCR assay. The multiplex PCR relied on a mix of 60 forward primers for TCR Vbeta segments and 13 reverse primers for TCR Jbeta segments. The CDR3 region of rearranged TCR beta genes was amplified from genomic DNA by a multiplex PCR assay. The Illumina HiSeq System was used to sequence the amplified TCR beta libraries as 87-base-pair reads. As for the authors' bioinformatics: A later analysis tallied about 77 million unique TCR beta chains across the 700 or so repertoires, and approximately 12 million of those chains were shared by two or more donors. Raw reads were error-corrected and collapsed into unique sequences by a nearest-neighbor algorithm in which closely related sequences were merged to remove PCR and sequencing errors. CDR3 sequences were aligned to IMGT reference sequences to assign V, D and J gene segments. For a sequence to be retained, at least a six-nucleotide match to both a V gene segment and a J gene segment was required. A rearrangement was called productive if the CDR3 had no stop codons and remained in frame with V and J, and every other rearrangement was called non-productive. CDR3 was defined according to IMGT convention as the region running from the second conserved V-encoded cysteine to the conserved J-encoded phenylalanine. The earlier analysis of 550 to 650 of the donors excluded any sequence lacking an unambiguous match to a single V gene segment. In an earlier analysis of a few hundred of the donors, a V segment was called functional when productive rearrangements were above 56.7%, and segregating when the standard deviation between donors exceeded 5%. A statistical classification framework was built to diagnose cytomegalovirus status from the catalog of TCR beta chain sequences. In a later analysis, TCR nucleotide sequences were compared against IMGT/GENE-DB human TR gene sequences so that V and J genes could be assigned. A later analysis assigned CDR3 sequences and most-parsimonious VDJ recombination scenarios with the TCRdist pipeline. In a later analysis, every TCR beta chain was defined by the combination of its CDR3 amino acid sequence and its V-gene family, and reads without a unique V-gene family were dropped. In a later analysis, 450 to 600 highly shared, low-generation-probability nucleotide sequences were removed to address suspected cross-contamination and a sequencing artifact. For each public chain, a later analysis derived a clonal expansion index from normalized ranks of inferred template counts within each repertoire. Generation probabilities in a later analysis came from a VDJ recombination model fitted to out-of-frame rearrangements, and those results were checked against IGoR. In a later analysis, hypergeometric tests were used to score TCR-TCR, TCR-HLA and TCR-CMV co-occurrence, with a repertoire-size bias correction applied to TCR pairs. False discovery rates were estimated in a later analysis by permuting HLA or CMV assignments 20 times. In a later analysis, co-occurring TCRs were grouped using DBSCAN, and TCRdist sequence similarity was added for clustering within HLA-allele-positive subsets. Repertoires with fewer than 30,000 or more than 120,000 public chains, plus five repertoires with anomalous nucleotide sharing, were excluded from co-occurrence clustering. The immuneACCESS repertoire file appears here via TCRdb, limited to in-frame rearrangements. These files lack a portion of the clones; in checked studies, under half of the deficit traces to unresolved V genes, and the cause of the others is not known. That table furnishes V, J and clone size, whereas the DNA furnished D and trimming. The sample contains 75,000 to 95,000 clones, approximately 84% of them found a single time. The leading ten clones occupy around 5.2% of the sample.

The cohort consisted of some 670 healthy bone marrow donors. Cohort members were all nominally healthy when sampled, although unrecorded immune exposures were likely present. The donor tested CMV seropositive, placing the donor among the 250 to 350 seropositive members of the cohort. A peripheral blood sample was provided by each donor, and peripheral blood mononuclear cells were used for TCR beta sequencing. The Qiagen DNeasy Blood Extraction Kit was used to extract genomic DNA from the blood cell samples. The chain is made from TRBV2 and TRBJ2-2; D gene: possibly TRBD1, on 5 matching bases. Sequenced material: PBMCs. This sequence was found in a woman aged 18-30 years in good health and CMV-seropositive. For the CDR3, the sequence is CASSDMGRTPNTGELFF. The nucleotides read TGTGCCAGCAGTGATATGGGCAGGACACCGAACACCGGGGAGCTGTTTTTT.